This TCR beta chain was identified in a study of blood T cell repertoires in COVID-19. Measured with immunoSEQ multiplex PCR; TCRdb has only the in-frame clones, and not every one. Altogether roughly 70,000 clones are present, about 88% being singletons, with the ten largest covering roughly 3.5%. The CDR3 has 18 residues. CDR1 MDHEN and CDR2 SYDVKM come from the germline V gene. The V end lost 4 bases, the J end lost 0 bases, and 18 bases lay between the germline ends. Of note for this clone: The same CDR3 is also encoded by other DNA sequences in this sample.

This sequence was found in a man between 70 and 80 years old with acute or convalescent COVID-19. The sample taken for sequencing was peripheral blood. This sequence joins TRBV28 and TRBJ1-4; D is ambiguous. The chain's CDR3 is CASSSYTRDPATNEKLFF. The DNA for the CDR3 is TGTGCCAGCAGTTCCTACACTAGAGACCCTGCAACTAATGAAAAACTGTTTTTT.